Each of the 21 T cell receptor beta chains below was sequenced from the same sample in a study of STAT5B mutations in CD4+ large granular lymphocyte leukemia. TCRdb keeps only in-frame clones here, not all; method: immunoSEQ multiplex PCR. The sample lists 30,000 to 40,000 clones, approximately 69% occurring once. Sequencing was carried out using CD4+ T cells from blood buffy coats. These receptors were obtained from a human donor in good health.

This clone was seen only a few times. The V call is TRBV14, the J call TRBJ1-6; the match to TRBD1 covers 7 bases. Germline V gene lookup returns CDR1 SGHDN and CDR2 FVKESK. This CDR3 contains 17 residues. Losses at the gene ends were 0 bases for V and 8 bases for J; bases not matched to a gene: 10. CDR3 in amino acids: CASSQEMKGALDSPLHF. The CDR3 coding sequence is TGTGCCAGCAGCCAAGAAATGAAGGGGGCGCTCGATTCACCCCTCCACTTT.

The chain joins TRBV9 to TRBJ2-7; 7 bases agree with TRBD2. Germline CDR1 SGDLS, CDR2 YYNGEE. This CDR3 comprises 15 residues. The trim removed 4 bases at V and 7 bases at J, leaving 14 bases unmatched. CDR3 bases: TGTGCCAGCAGCCAGAGGGCGGGGGAACCTCGGGAGCAGTACTTC. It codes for CASSQRAGEPREQYF.

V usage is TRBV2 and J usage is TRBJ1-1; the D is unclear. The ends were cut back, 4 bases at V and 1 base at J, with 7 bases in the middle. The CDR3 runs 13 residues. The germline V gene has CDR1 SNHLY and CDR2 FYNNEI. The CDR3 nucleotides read TGTGCCAGCAGTGGCGATGCGAACACTGAAGCTTTCTTT. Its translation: CASSGDANTEAFF.

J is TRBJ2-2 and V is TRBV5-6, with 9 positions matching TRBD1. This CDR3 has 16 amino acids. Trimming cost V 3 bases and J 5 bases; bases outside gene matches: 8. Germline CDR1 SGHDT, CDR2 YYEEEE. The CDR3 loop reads CASSYPQGALTGELFF. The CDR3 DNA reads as TGTGCCAGCAGCTACCCACAGGGGGCGCTTACCGGGGAGCTGTTTTTT.

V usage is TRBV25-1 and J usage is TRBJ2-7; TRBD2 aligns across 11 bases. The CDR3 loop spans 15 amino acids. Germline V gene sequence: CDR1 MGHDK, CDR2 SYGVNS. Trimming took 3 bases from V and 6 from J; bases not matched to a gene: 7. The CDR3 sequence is CASSDLAGGYSEQYF. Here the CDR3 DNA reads TGTGCCAGCAGTGATCTAGCGGGGGGCTACTCCGAGCAGTACTTC.

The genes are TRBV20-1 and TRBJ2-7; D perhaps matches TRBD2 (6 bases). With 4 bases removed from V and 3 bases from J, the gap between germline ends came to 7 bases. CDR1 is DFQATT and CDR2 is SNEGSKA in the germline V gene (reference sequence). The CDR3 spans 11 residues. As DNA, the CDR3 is TGCAGTGCTATCGGGGGCTACGAGCAGTACTTC. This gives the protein CSAIGGYEQYF.

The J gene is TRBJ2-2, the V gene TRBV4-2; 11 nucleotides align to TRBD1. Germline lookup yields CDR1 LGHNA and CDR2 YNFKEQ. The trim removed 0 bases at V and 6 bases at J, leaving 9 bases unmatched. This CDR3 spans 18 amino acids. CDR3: CASSQEVVGQGAAGELFF. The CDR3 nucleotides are TGTGCCAGCAGCCAAGAGGTTGTAGGACAGGGGGCAGCCGGGGAGCTGTTTTTT.

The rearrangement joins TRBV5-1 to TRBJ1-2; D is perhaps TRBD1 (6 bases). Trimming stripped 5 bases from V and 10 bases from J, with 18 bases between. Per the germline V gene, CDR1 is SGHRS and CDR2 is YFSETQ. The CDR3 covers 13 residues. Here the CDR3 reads CASSYREGVDYTF. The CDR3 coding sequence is TGCGCCAGCAGTTACCGGGAGGGGGTAGACTACACCTTC.

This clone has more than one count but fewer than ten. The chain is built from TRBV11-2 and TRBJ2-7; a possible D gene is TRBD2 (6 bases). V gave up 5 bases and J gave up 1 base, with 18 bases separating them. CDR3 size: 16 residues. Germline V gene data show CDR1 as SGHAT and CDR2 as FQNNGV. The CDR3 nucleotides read TGTGCCAGCAGCCCCATCCCCGGGAGCCTTTCCTACGAGCAGTACTTC. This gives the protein CASSPIPGSLSYEQYF. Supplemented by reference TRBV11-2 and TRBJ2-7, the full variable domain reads EAGVAQSPRYKIIEKRQSVAFWCNPISGHATLYWYQQILGQGPKLLIQFQNNGVVDDSQLPKDRFSAERLKGVDSTLKIQPAKLEDSAVYLCASSPIPGSLSYEQYFGPGTRLTVT.

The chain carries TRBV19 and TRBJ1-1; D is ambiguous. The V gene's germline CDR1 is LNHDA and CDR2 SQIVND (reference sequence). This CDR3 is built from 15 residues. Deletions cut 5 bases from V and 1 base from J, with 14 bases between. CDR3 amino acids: CASSSPVERNTEAFF. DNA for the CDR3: TGTGCCAGTAGTTCACCCGTGGAAAGGAACACTGAAGCTTTCTTT.

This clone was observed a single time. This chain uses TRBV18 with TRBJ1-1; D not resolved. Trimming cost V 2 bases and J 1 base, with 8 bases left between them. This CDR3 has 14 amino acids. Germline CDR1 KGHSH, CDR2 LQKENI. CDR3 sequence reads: CASSPDSGNTEAFF. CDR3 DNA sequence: TGTGCCAGCTCACCAGACTCGGGGAACACTGAAGCTTTCTTT.

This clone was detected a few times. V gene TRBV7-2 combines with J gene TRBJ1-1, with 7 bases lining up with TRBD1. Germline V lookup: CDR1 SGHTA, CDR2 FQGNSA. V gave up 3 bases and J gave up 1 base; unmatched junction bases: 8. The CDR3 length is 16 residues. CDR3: CASSLTGQTGNTEAFF. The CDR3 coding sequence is TGTGCCAGCAGCTTGACAGGGCAGACGGGGAACACTGAAGCTTTCTTT.

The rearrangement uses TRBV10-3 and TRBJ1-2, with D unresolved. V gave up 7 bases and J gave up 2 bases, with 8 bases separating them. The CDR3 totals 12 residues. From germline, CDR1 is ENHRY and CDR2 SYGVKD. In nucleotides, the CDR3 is TGTGCCATCACAAAGGACAACTATGGCTACACCTTC. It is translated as CAITKDNYGYTF.

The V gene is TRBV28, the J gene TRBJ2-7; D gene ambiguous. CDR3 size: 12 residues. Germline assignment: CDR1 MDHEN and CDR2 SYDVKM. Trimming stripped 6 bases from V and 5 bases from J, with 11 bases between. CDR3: CASSSRSHEQYF. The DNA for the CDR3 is TGTGCCAGCAGCTCCAGAAGCCACGAGCAGTACTTC.

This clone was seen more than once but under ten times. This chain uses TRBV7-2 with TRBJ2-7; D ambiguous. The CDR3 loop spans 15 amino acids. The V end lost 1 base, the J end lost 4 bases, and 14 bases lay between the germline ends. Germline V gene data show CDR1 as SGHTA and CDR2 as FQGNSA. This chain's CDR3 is CASSLDWYSTYEQYF. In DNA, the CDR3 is TGTGCCAGCAGCTTAGACTGGTATAGTACTTACGAGCAGTACTTC.

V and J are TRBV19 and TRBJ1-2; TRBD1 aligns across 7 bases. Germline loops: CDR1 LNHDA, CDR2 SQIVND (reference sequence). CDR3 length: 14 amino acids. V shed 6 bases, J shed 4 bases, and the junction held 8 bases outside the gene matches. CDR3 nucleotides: TGTGCCAGTAGGGCACAGGGGCTCCCCTATGGCTACACCTTC. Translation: CASRAQGLPYGYTF.

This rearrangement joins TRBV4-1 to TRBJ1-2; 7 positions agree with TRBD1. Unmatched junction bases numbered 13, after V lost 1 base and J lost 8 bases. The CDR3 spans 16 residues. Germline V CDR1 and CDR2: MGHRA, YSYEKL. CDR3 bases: TGCGCCAGCAGCCAAGCGGAGGATAGGGACAGAAGAGGCTACACCTTC. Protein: CASSQAEDRDRRGYTF.

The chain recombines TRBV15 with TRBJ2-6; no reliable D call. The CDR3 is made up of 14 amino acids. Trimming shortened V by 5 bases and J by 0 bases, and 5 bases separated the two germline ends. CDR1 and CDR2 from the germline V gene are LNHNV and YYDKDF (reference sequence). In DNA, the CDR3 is TGTGCCACCAGCTTAGGCTCTGGGGCCAACGTCCTGACTTTC. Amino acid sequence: CATSLGSGANVLTF.

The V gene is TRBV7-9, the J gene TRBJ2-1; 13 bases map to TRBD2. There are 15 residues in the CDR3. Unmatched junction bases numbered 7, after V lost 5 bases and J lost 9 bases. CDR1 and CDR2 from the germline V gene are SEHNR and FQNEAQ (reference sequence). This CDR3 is CASSPTSGGAGEQFF. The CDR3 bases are TGTGCCAGCAGCCCAACTAGCGGGGGGGCCGGTGAGCAGTTCTTC.

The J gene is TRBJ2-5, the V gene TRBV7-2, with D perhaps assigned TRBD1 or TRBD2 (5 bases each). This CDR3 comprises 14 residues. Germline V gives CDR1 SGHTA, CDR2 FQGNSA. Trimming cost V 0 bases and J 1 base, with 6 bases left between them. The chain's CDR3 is CASSLAGTQETQYF. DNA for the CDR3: TGTGCCAGCAGCTTAGCTGGGACCCAAGAGACCCAGTACTTC.

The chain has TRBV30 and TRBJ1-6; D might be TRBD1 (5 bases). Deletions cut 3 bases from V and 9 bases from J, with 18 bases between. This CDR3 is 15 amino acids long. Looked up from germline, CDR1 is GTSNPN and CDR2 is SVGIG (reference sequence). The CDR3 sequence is CAWSRLGTATSPLHF. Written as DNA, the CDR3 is TGTGCCTGGAGCAGGCTAGGGACTGCCACTTCACCCCTCCACTTT.